This entry features one T cell receptor beta chain sequence. No cognate antigen has been identified for it. No base-level quality is on record; no much larger clone is a single base apart. This sample is part of a study of T cell responses to AZD1222 COVID-19 vaccine (dated by TCRdb to the early 2020s). Broadly, across the study: TCR sequencing covered some 250 trial participants: 200 to 220 given two doses of AZD1222 and about 26 given two doses of MenACWY control vaccine. Trial participants were enrolled by age into subgroups of 18-55, 56-69 and 70-plus years, and around 150, 28 and 57 TCR-sequenced participants, respectively, were included in these subgroups. Overall study outcomes, separate from this receptor: Because no samples from the day 14 peak response were available, repertoires could be characterized only after the peak T cell response. CD4 TCRs associated with the vaccine covered the entire spike protein, and the dominant responses were in regions 160-218 and 743-854. Only a handful of AZD1222 recipients were SARS-CoV-2 seropositive at baseline, limiting conclusions about previously exposed vaccinees. The 56-69-year group was small, and its depth increase did not reach significance, likely because of low power. Participants were mostly white British and included more females than males, and it was suggested by the authors that clonal diversity may have been underestimated. Nearly half of unique spike-specific TCRs reportedly recognized epitopes outside regions mutated in the B.1.351 and B.1.1.7 variants. After two AZD1222 doses, both the breadth and the depth of spike-specific TCRs were significantly higher than at day 0 and than in MenACWY recipients.

The V and J ends are trimmed by 0 bases and 6 bases, leaving 8 bases between them. From the cysteine through the phenylalanine, the CDR3 covers 13 amino acids. The CDR3 DNA has 39 bases and is translated from base 1. CDR1 and CDR2, per the germline V gene, are SGHDN and FVKESK. The CDR3 regions of human TCRbeta chains were subjected to immunosequencing. From the authors' description of their analysis: Repertoire TCRs were checked for matches against a reference library of SARS-CoV-2-specific TCRs that had been generated using the MIRA antigen-specificity platform. Breadth was defined as the fraction of unique TCRs that were SARS-CoV-2-associated. Depth was defined as the fraction of total T cells that were SARS-CoV-2-associated. Using the MIRA data, every spike-specific TCR was mapped to the spike region that the TCR reacted to and assigned to either a CD4 or a CD8 class. Log10-transformed breadth and depth values were compared by one-way ANOVA with Sidak's multiple comparisons tests. The table comes from immuneACCESS by way of TCRdb, which keeps in-frame sequences with V and J called. Part of the clones is missing from these tables; in studies checked, under half for an unresolved V gene and the rest for unknown reasons. V and J calls and clone size come straight from that table; D and trimming were deduced from the DNA. The sample table shows some 69,000 clones, and 80% are seen once. The top ten clonotypes cover more than 13% of the sample.

The label giving this sample's time point can be read as: about 28 days (+/-7) after the second vaccine dose. AZD1222 recipients whose second dose came at about 4 weeks and those whose second dose came at about 12 weeks were combined into one group, since spike-specific TCR depth and breadth did not differ between the two schedules. Vaccinee samples were obtained from the UK trials COV001 and COV002, which included a single-blind randomized controlled phase 2/3 trial of AZD1222 (ChAdOx1 nCoV-19) in healthy adults. Trial participant PBMC samples were collected at day 0 and day 28 after the second dose for TCRbeta chain sequencing.

The sequence derives from an adult who received the AZD1222 COVID-19 vaccine. Sequencing used peripheral blood, obtained 28 days after the second AZD1222 dose. The chain couples TRBV14 to TRBJ1-1; the D gene is not confidently resolved. In nucleotides, the sequence is TGTGCCAGCAGCCAAGAGTTGGAAGCTGAAGCTTTCTTT. Its translation reads: CASSQELEAEAFF.